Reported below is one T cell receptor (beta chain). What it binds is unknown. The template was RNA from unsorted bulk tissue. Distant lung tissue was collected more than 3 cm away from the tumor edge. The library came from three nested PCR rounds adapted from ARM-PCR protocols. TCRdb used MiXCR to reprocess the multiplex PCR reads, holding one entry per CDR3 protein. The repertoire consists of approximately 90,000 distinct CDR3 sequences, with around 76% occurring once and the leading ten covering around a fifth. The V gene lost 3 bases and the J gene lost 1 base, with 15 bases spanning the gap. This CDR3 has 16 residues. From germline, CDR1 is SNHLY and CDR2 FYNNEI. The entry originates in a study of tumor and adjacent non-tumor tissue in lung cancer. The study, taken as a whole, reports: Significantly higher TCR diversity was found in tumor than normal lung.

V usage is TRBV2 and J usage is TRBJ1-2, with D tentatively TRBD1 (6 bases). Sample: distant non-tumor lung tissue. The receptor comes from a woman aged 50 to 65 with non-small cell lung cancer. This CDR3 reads CASSDRGAPINYGYTF. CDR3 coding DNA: TGTGCCAGCAGTGACCGGGGGGCGCCCATTAACTATGGCTACACCTTC. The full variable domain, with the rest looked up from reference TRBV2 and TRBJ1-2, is EPEVTQTPSHQVTQMGQEVILRCVPISNHLYFYWYRQILGQKVEFLVSFYNNEISEKSEIFDDQFSVERPDGSNFTLKIRSTKLEDSAMYFCASSDRGAPINYGYTFGSGTRLTVV.